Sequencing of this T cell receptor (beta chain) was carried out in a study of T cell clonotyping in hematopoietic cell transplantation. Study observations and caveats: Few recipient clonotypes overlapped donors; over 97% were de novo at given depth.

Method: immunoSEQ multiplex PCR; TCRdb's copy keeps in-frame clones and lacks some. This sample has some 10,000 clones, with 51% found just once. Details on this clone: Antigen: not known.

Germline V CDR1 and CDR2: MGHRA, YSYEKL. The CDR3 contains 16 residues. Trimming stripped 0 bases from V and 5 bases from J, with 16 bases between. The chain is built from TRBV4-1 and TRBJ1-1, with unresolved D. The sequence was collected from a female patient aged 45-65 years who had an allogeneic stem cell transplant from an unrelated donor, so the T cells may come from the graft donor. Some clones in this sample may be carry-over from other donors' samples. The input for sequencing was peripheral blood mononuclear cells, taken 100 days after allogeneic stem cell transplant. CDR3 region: CASSQDRILLGTEAFF. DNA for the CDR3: TGCGCCAGCAGCCAAGATCGGATTTTGTTAGGGACTGAAGCTTTCTTT.